The next 28 T cell receptor beta chains were all read from a single sample in a study of cytomegalovirus exposure and HLA in healthy donors. PCR used 60 Vbeta primers and 13 Jbeta primers. Sequencing was performed with immunoSEQ multiplex PCR; in TCRdb, only in-frame clones are kept and a portion is missing. This table has 130,000 or so clones, roughly three quarters appearing once. Sequencing was done on a sample of PBMCs. The source is an older woman in good health and CMV-seronegative.

This clone was picked up a small number of times. J is TRBJ1-2 and V is TRBV6-5; 7 bases line up with TRBD1. CDR3 size: 13 residues. Per germline, CDR1 MNHEY and CDR2 SVGAGI. Trimming took 6 bases from V and 3 from J; bases not matched to a gene: 4. This chain's CDR3 is CASRDDRDYGYTF. CDR3 nucleotide sequence: TGTGCCAGCAGGGACGACAGGGACTATGGCTACACCTTC.

This clone was found a few times. The chain couples TRBV7-6 to TRBJ2-5; 7 positions agree with TRBD1. The J segment lost 4 bases and the V segment lost 2 bases, leaving 10 bases of the junction unmatched. The CDR3 contains 16 residues. CDR1 and CDR2 from the germline V gene are SGHVS and FNYEAQ. CDR3 nucleotide sequence: TGTGCCAGCAGCTTAACCTCAGGGGGTGGGGGAGAGACCCAGTACTTC. Its protein is CASSLTSGGGGETQYF.

The rearrangement uses TRBV28 and TRBJ1-1, with TRBD1 identical over 7 bases. With 7 bases clipped from V and 7 bases from J, the junction kept 15 bases outside the gene matches. The germline V gene encodes CDR1 MDHEN and CDR2 SYDVKM. The CDR3 length is 15 residues. DNA of the CDR3: TGTGCCAGCACTCCGATTGGCCGGGACAGAAATGAAGCTTTCTTT. This codes for CASTPIGRDRNEAFF.

V is TRBV10-3 and J is TRBJ2-7; 9 bases map to TRBD2. This CDR3 contains 15 residues. The germline V gene encodes CDR1 ENHRY and CDR2 SYGVKD. J lost 3 bases, V lost 3 bases, and 6 bases had no gene match. In DNA form, the CDR3 reads TGTGCCATCAGTGACAGCGGGGGGCTAGGCTACGAGCAGTACTTC. Amino acids: CAISDSGGLGYEQYF.

The table lists this clone with a few counts. This sequence joins TRBV7-9 and TRBJ1-1; D unresolved. The CDR3 runs 14 residues. Trimming cost V 3 bases and J 3 bases, with 11 bases left between them. The germline CDR1 and CDR2 sequences are SEHNR and FQNEAQ (reference sequence). CDR3 amino acids: CASSLELPYTEAFF. CDR3 coding DNA: TGTGCCAGCAGCTTGGAGCTACCGTACACTGAAGCTTTCTTT.

The chain uses TRBV5-1 and TRBJ2-7, with D tentatively TRBD1 (5 bases). This CDR3 is built from 16 residues. Germline V gene data show CDR1 as SGHRS and CDR2 as YFSETQ. The V and J ends lost 2 bases and 2 bases respectively, with 17 bases between them. CDR3 in amino acids: CASSLGWGRQAYEQYF. CDR3 bases: TGCGCCAGCAGCTTAGGATGGGGCAGGCAAGCCTACGAGCAGTACTTC.

Regarding this clone: One junction end does not reproduce the germline sequence, and a read error may be involved. The chain links TRBV10-3 to TRBJ1-2, with 9 bases aligning to TRBD1. This CDR3 is built from 11 residues. In germline, CDR1 is ENHRY, CDR2 SYGVKD. The CDR3 nucleotides read TGTGCCATCAGTGGAGGGGGACAGGGCCTCTTC. It is translated as CAISGGGQGLF.

This chain joins TRBV5-8 and TRBJ2-7; 7 bases agree with TRBD2. With 4 bases clipped from V and 6 bases from J, the junction kept 10 bases outside the gene matches. Per germline, CDR1 SGHTS and CDR2 YDEGEE. This CDR3 is 14 amino acids long. The DNA for the CDR3 is TGTGCCAGCAGCCTGGGCGGGGGAAGCCCCGAGCAGTACTTC. Amino acids: CASSLGGGSPEQYF.

V gene TRBV15 combines with J gene TRBJ2-2, with 7 bases aligning to TRBD1. V lost 0 bases, J lost 6 bases, and 4 bases stayed unmatched. This CDR3 has 15 residues. Germline values: CDR1 LNHNV, CDR2 YYDKDF (reference sequence). The chain's CDR3 is CATSREGGRAGELFF. In DNA, the CDR3 is TGTGCCACCAGCAGAGAAGGGGGCCGGGCCGGGGAGCTGTTTTTT.

This clone was detected only a few times. The chain carries TRBV30 and TRBJ1-5; the D is unclear. There are 14 residues in the CDR3. V was trimmed by 2 bases and J by 5 bases, leaving 13 bases between them. The germline CDR1 and CDR2 sequences are GTSNPN and SVGIG (reference sequence). CDR3 in amino acids: CAWSPGTLYQPQHF. The CDR3 DNA sequence: TGTGCCTGGAGTCCTGGTACTCTCTATCAGCCCCAGCATTTT.

This clone was counted between two and nine times. The V call is TRBV11-2, the J call TRBJ2-7; 7 bases map to TRBD1. CDR3 length: 14 residues. Germline CDR1 reads SGHAT; CDR2 reads FQNNGV. The J segment lost 3 bases and the V segment lost 5 bases, leaving 7 bases of the junction unmatched. As DNA, the CDR3 is TGTGCCAGCAGCCGAGGGGCAGGGGGCTACGAGCAGTACTTC. Translating it yields CASSRGAGGYEQYF.

The CDR3 here is CASSLAQALSPLHF. In DNA form, the CDR3 reads TGTGCCAGCAGCTTGGCTCAGGCACTCTCACCCCTCCACTTT. The gene calls are TRBV5-5 and TRBJ1-6; D uncertain. The ends were cut back, 0 bases at V and 10 bases at J, with 11 bases in the middle. This CDR3 is 14 amino acids long. Germline CDR1 reads SGHKS; CDR2 reads YYEKEE (reference sequence).

CDR3 coding DNA: TGTGCCAGCAGCGCAACCGGGACAGGGAACACTGAAGCTTTCTTT. Translation gives CASSATGTGNTEAFF. The chain combines TRBV9 with TRBJ1-1; 8 nucleotides match TRBD1. V shed 3 bases and J 1 base; nucleotides not matched to a gene: 5. The germline CDR1 and CDR2 sequences are SGDLS and YYNGEE. The CDR3 contains 15 residues.

This clone was recorded only once. This sequence joins TRBV7-8 and TRBJ1-1, with D uncertain. The CDR3 contains 13 residues. Germline assignment: CDR1 SGHVS and CDR2 FQNEAQ. Trimming cost V 4 bases and J 0 bases, with 6 bases left between them. CDR3 residues: CASSWELNTEAFF. The DNA of the CDR3 is TGTGCCAGCAGCTGGGAGTTGAACACTGAAGCTTTCTTT.

V usage is TRBV5-1 and J usage is TRBJ1-1; D is possibly TRBD1 (5 bases). CDR1 SGHRS and CDR2 YFSETQ come from the germline V gene. The CDR3 length is 17 residues. V was pared by 6 bases and J by 4 bases, with 25 bases between. This chain's CDR3 is CASTLQPLVGEGTEAFF. The CDR3 bases are TGCGCCAGCACCCTCCAACCCTTGGTAGGGGAGGGCACTGAAGCTTTCTTT.

The chain uses TRBV19 and TRBJ1-1; maybe TRBD1 (5 bases). Trimming stripped 3 bases from V and 3 bases from J, with 8 bases between. From germline, CDR1 is LNHDA and CDR2 SQIVND (reference sequence). This CDR3 spans 13 amino acids. The CDR3 spells CASSMIRDTEAFF. The CDR3 DNA is TGTGCCAGTAGTATGATCAGGGACACTGAAGCTTTCTTT.

V and J are TRBV6-5 and TRBJ2-5; 8 bases map to TRBD2. With V trimmed by 0 bases and J by 6 bases, 9 bases remained unmatched. The CDR3 runs 16 residues. Germline CDR1 reads MNHEY; CDR2 reads SVGAGI. As DNA, the CDR3 is TGTGCCAGCAGTTACTCGGCGAGCGGGAGTAGAAAGACCCAGTACTTC. As protein: CASSYSASGSRKTQYF.

The rearrangement uses TRBV6-1 and TRBJ1-3; weak D call: TRBD1 (6 bases). The V and J ends lost 2 bases and 1 base respectively, with 9 bases between them. Germline CDR1 reads MNHNS; CDR2 reads SASEGT. This CDR3 is 15 amino acids long. This chain's CDR3 is CASSERGGSGNTIYF. The CDR3 nucleotides are TGTGCCAGCAGTGAACGAGGGGGATCTGGAAACACCATATATTTT.

V and J are TRBV19 and TRBJ1-5; 10 bases line up with TRBD1. J gave up 1 base and V 4 bases, and 13 bases lay outside the gene matches. Germline assignment: CDR1 LNHDA and CDR2 SQIVND (reference sequence). The CDR3 loop spans 19 amino acids. The CDR3 loop is CASSNGPIRTGGSNQPQHF. DNA for the CDR3: TGTGCCAGTAGTAATGGGCCAATTAGGACAGGGGGAAGCAATCAGCCCCAGCATTTT.

The chain carries TRBV19 and TRBJ2-5; TRBD2 might be the D (6 bases). Per germline, CDR1 LNHDA and CDR2 SQIVND (reference sequence). CDR3 length equals 16 residues. V lost 3 bases and J lost 5, with 19 bases in between. CDR3 residues: CASSIRVGGAGETQYF. CDR3 in DNA: TGTGCCAGTAGTATCCGTGTGGGCGGGGCGGGCGAGACCCAGTACTTC.

Notes on this clone: A junction boundary mismatches the germline segment, possibly from a read error. V is TRBV6-5 and J is TRBJ2-3; 9 bases align to TRBD2. Germline assignment: CDR1 MNHEY and CDR2 SVGAGI. The CDR3 contains 15 residues. The CDR3 DNA reads as TGTGCCTGCAGTTATCTAGCGGGGCAACGAGATACGCAGTATTTT. It yields the protein CACSYLAGQRDTQYF.

This clone has a handful of counts. For the CDR3, the DNA is TGCGCCAGCAGCTGGGCGGGAGGAATGAACACTGAAGCTTTCTTT. Its translation: CASSWAGGMNTEAFF. The rearrangement uses TRBV5-1 and TRBJ1-1; D unresolved. V was clipped by 3 bases and J by 0 bases, with 12 bases between them. This CDR3 is 15 amino acids long. Germline-derived CDR1 and CDR2 are SGHRS and YFSETQ.

This clone has just one count. The rearrangement uses TRBV6-6 and TRBJ2-7, with 7 bases that match TRBD1. The CDR3 runs 16 residues. V dropped 0 bases and J dropped 3; count of bases not matched to a gene: 8. The germline V gene has CDR1 MNHNY and CDR2 SVGAGI (reference sequence). CDR3 in amino acids: CASSYSLQGINYEQYF. In nucleotides, the CDR3 is TGTGCCAGCAGTTACTCTTTACAGGGGATTAACTACGAGCAGTACTTC.

This sequence joins TRBV11-1 and TRBJ2-5; D perhaps matches TRBD1 (6 bases). V was clipped by 5 bases and J by 2 bases, with 9 bases between them. CDR3 length equals 13 residues. Germline V gene lookup returns CDR1 SGHAT and CDR2 FQDESV (reference sequence). CDR3 sequence reads: CASSTDRQETQYF. CDR3 bases: TGTGCCAGCAGCACTGACAGGCAAGAGACCCAGTACTTC.

This clone has more than one count but fewer than ten. The V gene is TRBV6-1, the J gene TRBJ1-2, with 8 positions matching TRBD1. The CDR3 is 13 residues long. V gave up 5 bases and J gave up 5 bases; unmatched junction bases: 4. Germline V lookup: CDR1 MNHNS, CDR2 SASEGT. Written as DNA, the CDR3 is TGTGCCAGCAGTATACAGGGGGTTTATGGCTACACCTTC. Translating gives CASSIQGVYGYTF.

Details on this clone: Mismatch with germline at one junction end may stem from a read error. The CDR3 region has the DNA TGTGCCAGCAGCATCATAACGTCGACTAGCGTCTTC. As protein: CASSIITSTSVF. V and J are TRBV2 and TRBJ2-1; 8 nucleotides match TRBD2. Germline CDR1 and CDR2: SNHLY and FYNNEI. This CDR3 has 12 amino acids.

This chain connects TRBV15 to TRBJ1-5; TRBD1 matches 8 bases. Losses at the gene ends were 4 bases for V and 2 bases for J; bases not matched to a gene: 7. The V gene's germline CDR1 is LNHNV and CDR2 YYDKDF (reference sequence). The CDR3 is 16 residues long. This CDR3 is CATSTNRGSGNQPQHF. The CDR3 region has the DNA TGTGCCACCAGCACGAACAGGGGGAGTGGCAATCAGCCCCAGCATTTT.

This chain uses TRBV6-1 with TRBJ2-5; 7 bases map to TRBD1. The CDR3 runs to 13 residues. V lost 8 bases and J lost 5; bases outside the gene matches: 8. From germline, CDR1 is MNHNS and CDR2 SASEGT. The CDR3 DNA reads as TGTGCCAGCGCCGAGGGGGCGGTGGAGACCCAGTACTTC. This encodes CASAEGAVETQYF.